This T cell receptor beta chain stems from a study of T cells expressing NK-cell markers. TCRdb reworked the 5' RACE reads into one entry per CDR3 protein, no DNA. The sample holds 550,000 to 600,000 distinct CDR3 sequences. This CDR3 has 13 residues. CDR1 and CDR2 (germline): SGHRS, YFSETQ. On this clonotype: Antigen unknown.

Study outcomes and limitations: NKG2C+ dominant clonotype frequencies in several donors were roughly 1.0-7.5% of CD8+ T cells.

This TCR was recovered from a man younger than 35 in good health. The chain combines TRBV5-1 with TRBJ2-3. What was sequenced was blood T cells: a sorted CD56 or NKG2C T cell subset, CD4+ or CD8+ T cells, or bulk PBMC T cells (not recorded which). CDR3 region: CASSAGRSDTQYF.